The clone carrying this T cell receptor (beta chain) has a count of ten or more. The target antigen is unknown. Trimming shortened V by 3 bases and J by 5 bases, and 8 bases separated the two germline ends. Germline assignment: CDR1 SGHRS and CDR2 YFSETQ. The CDR3 consists of 12 residues. Authors' processing steps: Variation in CDR3 across clinicopathological groups served as the basis for constructing a distant-metastasis classifier in papillary thyroid cancer. TCRdb re-called clones from the PCR reads using MiXCR. None of the V and J calls come from the authors' own analysis; TCRdb made them. The profile shows tens of thousands of clones, about 25% of them singletons. This sample was included in a study of metastatic and nonmetastatic thyroid tumors. Study background: Repertoires of blood and of tissue (tumor or nodule) from malignant and benign thyroid patients were compared.

Points from the study as a whole: When malignant thyroid tumors were compared with benign nodules, TCR beta diversity was reportedly significantly higher in the malignant tumors. This held in both blood and tumor samples.

Not a single patient had been given any form of treatment at any point before undergoing thyroid surgery. Source material: blood. This sequence originates from a female donor with papillary thyroid cancer or a benign thyroid nodule (not recorded which). Some clones in this sample may be carry-over from other donors' samples. V usage is TRBV5-1 and J usage is TRBJ2-5; a weak D match, TRBD1 (7 bases). CDR3 nucleotide sequence: TGCGCCAGCAGCTCAGGGGGGGAGACCCAGTACTTC. This sequence encodes CASSSGGETQYF.